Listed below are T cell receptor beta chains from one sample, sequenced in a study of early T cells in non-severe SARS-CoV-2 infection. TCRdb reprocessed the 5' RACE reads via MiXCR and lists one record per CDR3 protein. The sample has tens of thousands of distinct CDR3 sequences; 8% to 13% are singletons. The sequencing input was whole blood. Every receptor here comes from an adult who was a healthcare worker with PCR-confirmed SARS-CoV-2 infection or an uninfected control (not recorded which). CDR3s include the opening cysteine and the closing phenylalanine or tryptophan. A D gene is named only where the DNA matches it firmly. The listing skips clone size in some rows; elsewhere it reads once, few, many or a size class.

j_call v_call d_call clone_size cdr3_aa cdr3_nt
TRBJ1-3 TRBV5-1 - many CASGQTGPPNTIYF TGCGCCAGCGGCCAGACAGGTCCCCCAAACACCATATATTTT
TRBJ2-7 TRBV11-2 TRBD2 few CASSALAGGPYEQYF TGTGCCAGCAGCGCGCTAGCGGGAGGGCCCTACGAGCAGTACTTC
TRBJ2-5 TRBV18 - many CASSPGITVQETQYF TGTGCCAGCTCACCAGGGATAACAGTCCAAGAGACCCAGTACTTC
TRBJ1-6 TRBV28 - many CASSFPDRYSPLHF TGTGCCAGCAGTTTCCCGGACAGATATTCACCCCTCCACTTT
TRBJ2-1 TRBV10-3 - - CAISESPGAGYNEQFF TGTGCCATCAGTGAGTCGCCGGGAGCTGGCTACAATGAGCAGTTCTTC
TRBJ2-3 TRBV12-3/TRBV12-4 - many CASSPSGTDTQYF TGTGCCAGCAGTCCTAGCGGCACAGATACGCAGTATTTT
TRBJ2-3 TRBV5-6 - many CASSLSAGRKTQYF TGTGCCAGCAGCTTGTCCGCGGGCCGAAAAACGCAGTATTTT
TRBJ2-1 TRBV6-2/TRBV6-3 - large CASSYPGGGSNYNEQFF TGTGCCAGCAGTTACCCGGGTGGGGGATCGAACTACAATGAGCAGTTCTTC
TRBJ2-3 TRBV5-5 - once CASSLVSTRDTQYF TGTGCCAGCAGCTTGGTATCTACTAGAGATACGCAGTATTTT
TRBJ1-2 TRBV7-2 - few CASSSQRNTNYGYTF TGTGCCAGCAGCAGCCAGAGGAATACAAACTATGGCTACACCTTC
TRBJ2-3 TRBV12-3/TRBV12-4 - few CASSSPGGDVTDTQYF TGTGCCAGCAGTTCCCCAGGGGGGGATGTCACAGATACGCAGTATTTT
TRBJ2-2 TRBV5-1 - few CASSSTGTFAGELFF TGCGCCAGCAGCTCGACCGGGACGTTCGCCGGGGAGCTGTTTTTT
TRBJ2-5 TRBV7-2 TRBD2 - CASSKVGLAGGETQYF TGTGCCAGCAGCAAAGTGGGACTAGCGGGAGGAGAGACCCAGTACTTC
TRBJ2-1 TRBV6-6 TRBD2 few CASSLGPGGYNEQFF TGTGCCAGCAGCTTGGGACCGGGGGGATACAATGAGCAGTTCTTC
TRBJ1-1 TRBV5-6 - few CASSLVGRSTEAFF TGTGCCAGCAGCTTGGTTGGGAGGAGCACTGAAGCTTTCTTT
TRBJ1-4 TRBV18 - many CASSPTGLNEKLFF TGTGCCAGCTCACCAACAGGCTTAAATGAAAAACTGTTTTTT
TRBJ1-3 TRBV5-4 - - CASSLIGSSGNTIYF TGTGCCAGCAGCTTGATAGGGAGTTCTGGAAACACCATATATTTT
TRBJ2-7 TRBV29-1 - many CSVRTEDEQYF TGCAGCGTTCGGACAGAAGACGAGCAGTACTTC
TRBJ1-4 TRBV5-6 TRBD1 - CASRRGTANEKLFF TGTGCCAGCAGGCGTGGGACAGCGAATGAAAAACTGTTTTTT
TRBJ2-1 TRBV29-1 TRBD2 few CSSGTSGSSYNEQFF TGCAGCTCCGGGACTAGCGGGAGCTCCTACAATGAGCAGTTCTTC
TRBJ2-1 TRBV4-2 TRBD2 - CASSPSGRGNEQFF TGTGCCAGCAGCCCCAGCGGGAGAGGCAATGAGCAGTTCTTC
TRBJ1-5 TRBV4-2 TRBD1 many CASSQYRDRDQPQHF TGTGCCAGCAGCCAGTACCGGGACAGGGATCAGCCCCAGCATTTT
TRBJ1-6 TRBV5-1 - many CASSLEPGRDSPLHF TGCGCCAGCAGCTTGGAGCCAGGGCGGGATTCACCCCTCCACTTT
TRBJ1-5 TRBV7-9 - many CASSEVGKNQPQHF TGTGCCAGCAGCGAGGTAGGGAAGAATCAGCCCCAGCATTTT
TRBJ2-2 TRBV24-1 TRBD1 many CATSRISFSGQGPTGELFF TGTGCCACCAGCAGAATATCGTTTTCCGGACAGGGGCCCACCGGGGAGCTGTTTTTT
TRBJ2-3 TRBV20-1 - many CSASVVTTDTQYF TGCAGTGCTAGCGTAGTAACCACAGATACGCAGTATTTT
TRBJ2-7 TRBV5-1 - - CASSIGDEQYF TGCGCCAGCAGCATCGGGGACGAGCAGTACTTC
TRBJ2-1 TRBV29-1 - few CSVERDFGEFF TGCAGCGTTGAGAGGGACTTTGGTGAGTTCTTC
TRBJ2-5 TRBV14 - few CASSREAGRGTQYF TGTGCCAGCAGTCGAGAAGCCGGTAGAGGGACCCAGTACTTC
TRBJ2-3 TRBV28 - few CASSPMGQQGVTDTQYF TGTGCCAGCAGTCCTATGGGGCAACAGGGTGTGACAGATACGCAGTATTTT
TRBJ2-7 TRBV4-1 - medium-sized CASSQELPPGYEQYF TGCGCCAGCAGCCAAGAGCTGCCCCCAGGGTACGAGCAGTACTTC
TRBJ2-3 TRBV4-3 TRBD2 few CASSQTGASGSDTQYF TGCGCCAGCAGCCAGACCGGGGCTAGCGGGAGTGATACGCAGTATTTT
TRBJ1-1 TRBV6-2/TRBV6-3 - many CASWGPKKVF TGTGCCAGCTGGGGGCCGAAGAAGGTCTTT
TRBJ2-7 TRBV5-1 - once CASSRGTYEQYF TGCGCCAGCAGCAGGGGCACCTACGAGCAGTACTTC
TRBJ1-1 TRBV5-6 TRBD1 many CASSLYRGLWTEAFF TGTGCCAGCAGCTTGTATAGGGGGCTCTGGACTGAAGCTTTCTTT
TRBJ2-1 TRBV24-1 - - CATSDLRQYNEQFF TGTGCCACCAGTGATTTGAGGCAGTACAATGAGCAGTTCTTC
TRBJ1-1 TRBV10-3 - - CAISESAQTNTEAFF TGTGCCATCAGTGAGTCGGCACAAACGAACACTGAAGCTTTCTTT
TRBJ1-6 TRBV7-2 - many CASSTTNSPLHF TGTGCCAGCAGCACGACTAATTCACCCCTCCACTTT
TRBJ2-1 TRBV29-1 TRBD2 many CSAQGQGRALAGGGEQFF TGCAGCGCCCAAGGGCAGGGCAGGGCCCTAGCGGGAGGGGGTGAGCAGTTCTTC
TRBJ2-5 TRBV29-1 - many CSVDGSGRGETQYF TGCAGCGTGGACGGCTCAGGGCGGGGAGAGACCCAGTACTTC
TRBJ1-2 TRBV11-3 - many CASSLALLEGGYTF TGTGCCAGCAGCTTAGCACTCCTTGAGGGTGGCTACACCTTC
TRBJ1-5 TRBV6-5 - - CASRRDGANQPQHF TGTGCCAGCAGGCGGGATGGGGCCAATCAGCCCCAGCATTTT
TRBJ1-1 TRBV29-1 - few CSALTLGGTEAFF TGCAGCGCCCTAACCCTAGGGGGCACTGAAGCTTTCTTT
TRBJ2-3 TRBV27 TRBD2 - CASSLRLAGPTDTQYF TGTGCCAGCAGTTTACGGCTAGCGGGCCCCACAGATACGCAGTATTTT
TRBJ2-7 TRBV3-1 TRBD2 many CASSRLAGDYEQYF TGTGCCAGCAGCCGACTAGCGGGAGACTACGAGCAGTACTTC
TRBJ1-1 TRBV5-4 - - CASSIDGVRETEAFF TGTGCCAGCAGCATAGACGGGGTTCGGGAGACTGAAGCTTTCTTT
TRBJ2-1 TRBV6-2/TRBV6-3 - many CASRVGGLDEQFF TGTGCCAGCCGTGTGGGGGGGCTCGATGAGCAGTTCTTC
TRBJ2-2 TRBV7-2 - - CASSLGSFSGELFF TGTGCCAGCAGCTTAGGGTCTTTCTCCGGGGAGCTGTTTTTT
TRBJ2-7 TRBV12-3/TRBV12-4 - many CASSRRQDYEQYF TGTGCCAGCAGTCGTCGACAGGACTACGAGCAGTACTTC
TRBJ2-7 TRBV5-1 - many CASSRVPGDGEQYF TGCGCCAGCAGCCGGGTGCCGGGAGACGGCGAGCAGTACTTC
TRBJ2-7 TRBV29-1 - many CSVAQASATYEQYF TGCAGCGTTGCCCAGGCCAGTGCGACCTACGAGCAGTACTTC
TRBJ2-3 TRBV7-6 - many CASSLTEADTQYF TGTGCCAGCAGCTTAACCGAGGCAGATACGCAGTATTTT
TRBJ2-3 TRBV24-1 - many CATSATGSIGTDTQYF TGTGCCACCAGCGCTACAGGGAGTATTGGCACAGATACGCAGTATTTT